The rows below give T cell receptor beta chains drawn from one sample of a study of blood T cells in healthy people across ages. Via MiXCR, TCRdb re-called the 5' RACE reads, giving one row per CDR3 protein. The repertoire holds about 930,000 distinct CDR3 sequences, with almost 30% as singletons. These records were also assigned to another study, of T cells of mothers and their children.

Sequenced: blood. Every receptor here comes from a woman in her 40s in good health. The CDR3 runs from the conserved cysteine through the conserved F or W. The order of the fields is J gene, clone size, V gene, D gene, CDR3 protein, CDR3 DNA. D genes are given only for firm matches. Clone sizes are given selectively: once, few, many, or a class where the clone is expanded.

TRBJ2-1	NA	TRBV5-1	TRBD1	CAGSLAGTGAGEQFF	TGCGCCGGCAGCTTGGCCGGGACAGGGGCTGGAGAGCAGTTCTTC
TRBJ1-5	NA	TRBV7-9	NA	CASTLSGVGQPQHF	TGTGCCAGCACCCTTAGCGGGGTGGGTCAGCCCCAGCATTTT
TRBJ2-1	NA	TRBV19	TRBD2	CASTVASGGFYNEQFF	TGTGCCAGTACCGTGGCTAGCGGGGGGTTCTACAATGAGCAGTTCTTC
TRBJ2-7	many	TRBV12-3/TRBV12-4	NA	CASSLGQSGEQYF	TGTGCCAGCAGTTTAGGACAGTCGGGAGAGCAGTACTTC
TRBJ1-6	NA	TRBV3-1	NA	CASSQDRSPLHF	TGTGCCAGCAGCCAAGATAGATCACCCCTCCACTTT
TRBJ2-5	once	TRBV4-2	TRBD2	CASSQAEETSPPARETQYF	TGTGCCAGCAGCCAAGCCGAGGAGACTAGCCCCCCCGCAAGAGAGACCCAGTACTTC
TRBJ2-7	NA	TRBV20-1	TRBD2	CSARVTGGSYGQYF	TGCAGTGCTAGAGTGACGGGGGGATCCTACGGGCAGTACTTC
TRBJ2-1	NA	TRBV5-1	NA	CASSWGSNEQFF	TGCGCCAGCAGCTGGGGGTCGAATGAGCAGTTCTTC
TRBJ1-1	once	TRBV3-1	NA	CASSRNPAGTEAFF	TGTGCCAGCAGCCGGAACCCCGCGGGCACTGAAGCTTTCTTT
TRBJ2-5	many	TRBV28	NA	CASSLAVFRGRGETQYF	TGTGCCAGCAGTTTAGCAGTCTTCAGGGGGAGGGGAGAGACCCAGTACTTC